These 14 T cell receptor beta chains were sequenced from one sample in a study of metastatic and nonmetastatic thyroid tumors. TCRdb called clones again from the PCR reads with MiXCR. The sample carries some 37,000 clones, around half recorded once. Each patient went into thyroid surgery without having received any treatment. Input material: tumor tissue. These receptors were obtained from a male donor with papillary thyroid cancer or a benign thyroid nodule (not recorded which). Some clones in this sample may be carry-over from other donors' samples.

The genes are TRBV28 and TRBJ2-2; 8 bases are shared with TRBD2. Germline values: CDR1 MDHEN, CDR2 SYDVKM. V lost 5 bases, J lost 6 bases, and 8 bases stayed unmatched. The CDR3 is 15 residues long. For the CDR3, the DNA is TGTGCCAGCAGTCCTGTCGAGCGGGGGTCCGGGGAGCTGTTTTTT. Translation: CASSPVERGSGELFF.

A single count supports this clone. The V gene is TRBV6-5, the J gene TRBJ2-5; 7 bases agree with TRBD2. CDR1 is MNHEY and CDR2 is SVGAGI in the germline V gene. After removal of 3 bases from V and 4 bases from J, the junction contained 5 bases not matched to a gene. This CDR3 contains 14 residues. The CDR3 nucleotides are TGTGCCAGCAGTTATGGACCGGGGGGAGAGACCCAGTACTTC. Protein: CASSYGPGGETQYF.

The CDR3: CASSPRDGENTEAFF. CDR3 nucleotides: TGTGCCAGCAGCCCCCGGGACGGAGAGAACACTGAAGCTTTCTTT. This sequence joins TRBV4-2 and TRBJ1-1; D might be TRBD1 (5 bases). Germline V lookup: CDR1 LGHNA, CDR2 YNFKEQ. The CDR3 extends over 15 amino acids. V lost 4 bases and J 1 base, leaving 13 bases between the germline ends.

The chain joins TRBV11-2 to TRBJ2-5; a weak D match, TRBD1 (6 bases). The V gene's germline CDR1 is SGHAT and CDR2 FQNNGV. Deletions cut 0 bases from V and 2 bases from J, with 10 bases between. This CDR3 has 15 amino acids. The DNA of the CDR3 is TGTGCCAGCAGCTTAGAGTGGACAGCTCAAGAGACCCAGTACTTC. Translated, it gives CASSLEWTAQETQYF.

This clone appeared a few times. The V gene is TRBV4-2, the J gene TRBJ2-3, with 8 bases fitting TRBD2. Germline-derived CDR1 and CDR2 are LGHNA and YNFKEQ. This CDR3 is built from 15 residues. J gave up 3 bases and V 6 bases, and 8 bases lay outside the gene matches. The CDR3 sequence is CASRKQRELTDTQYF. In DNA form, the CDR3 reads TGTGCCAGCAGAAAACAGCGGGAGCTGACAGATACGCAGTATTTT.

This chain links TRBV20-1 with TRBJ1-2; unclear D gene. V gave up 7 bases and J gave up 4 bases, with 16 bases separating them. There are 13 residues in the CDR3. The germline V gene has CDR1 DFQATT and CDR2 SNEGSKA (reference sequence). Here the CDR3 reads CSVPTSRGYGYTF. Here the CDR3 DNA reads TGCAGTGTTCCGACCAGCCGGGGCTATGGCTACACCTTC.

This clone was seen a handful of times. The rearrangement uses TRBV28 and TRBJ2-7; no definite D call. CDR3 size: 12 residues. V lost 6 bases and J 4 bases, leaving 10 bases between the germline ends. Germline CDR1 is MDHEN and CDR2 is SYDVKM. DNA for the CDR3: TGTGCCAGCAGCCCCAGCCGATACGAGCAGTACTTC. Protein sequence: CASSPSRYEQYF. Drawing the rest from reference TRBV28 and TRBJ2-7, the complete variable domain is DVKVTQSSRYLVKRTGEKVFLECVQDMDHENMFWYRQDPGLGLRLIYFSYDVKMKEKGDIPEGYSVSREKKERFSLILESASTNQTSMYLCASSPSRYEQYFGPGTRLTVT.

The chain has TRBV5-1 and TRBJ2-7; 8 nucleotides agree with TRBD1. The junction had 16 bases not matched to a gene; V was cut back by 0 bases and J by 5 bases. Germline-derived CDR1 and CDR2 are SGHRS and YFSETQ. This CDR3 comprises 18 residues. The CDR3 DNA reads TGCGCCAGCAGCTTGGCCCCACTCCGGACAGGGATTCAGGACGAGCAGTACTTC. Translation gives CASSLAPLRTGIQDEQYF.

The rearrangement uses TRBV5-1 and TRBJ2-1; TRBD2 might be the D (6 bases). The V gene lost 8 bases and the J gene lost 3 bases, with 21 bases spanning the gap. CDR1 is SGHRS, CDR2 YFSETQ, per germline. The CDR3 length is 16 residues. CDR3 bases: TGCGCCAGGAGATTTGGGGCGGGGAAAATCTACAATGAGCAGTTCTTC. Protein sequence: CARRFGAGKIYNEQFF.

This chain connects TRBV28 to TRBJ2-3, with 8 bases lining up with TRBD2. The CDR3 is 15 amino acids. Germline V lookup: CDR1 MDHEN, CDR2 SYDVKM. The trim removed 3 bases at V and 6 bases at J, leaving 8 bases unmatched. The CDR3 loop reads CASSFGGGETDTQYF. As DNA, the CDR3 is TGTGCCAGCAGTTTCGGGGGGGGGGAAACGGATACGCAGTATTTT.

V gene TRBV3-1 combines with J gene TRBJ1-1; 7 bases align to TRBD1. CDR1 and CDR2 from the germline V gene are LGHDT and YNNKEL (reference sequence). Trimming cost V 1 base and J 7 bases; bases outside gene matches: 6. This CDR3 has 14 residues. The CDR3 reads CASSQAGTVGEAFF. DNA for the CDR3: TGTGCCAGCAGCCAAGCCGGGACAGTTGGTGAAGCTTTCTTT.

Only a few counts were recorded for this clone. This chain connects TRBV20-1 to TRBJ2-7; no reliable D call. Germline V gene lookup returns CDR1 DFQATT and CDR2 SNEGSKA (reference sequence). The V end was cut by 7 bases, the J end by 3 bases, with 10 bases between. CDR3 length: 11 amino acids. CDR3 sequence (DNA): TGCAGTGTGGTGGATTACTACGAGCAGTACTTC. As protein: CSVVDYYEQYF.

V gene TRBV7-2 combines with J gene TRBJ1-1; tentatively, D is TRBD1 (5 bases). The germline V gene encodes CDR1 SGHTA and CDR2 FQGNSA. The CDR3 covers 13 residues. Trimming cost V 5 bases and J 4 bases, with 11 bases left between them. The CDR3 protein is CASSQGHGTEAFF. The CDR3 DNA reads TGTGCCAGCAGCCAAGGACACGGCACTGAAGCTTTCTTT.

The chain links TRBV28 to TRBJ2-5, with D unclear. Germline V gene data show CDR1 as MDHEN and CDR2 as SYDVKM. CDR3 length: 10 amino acids. CDR3 sequence: CATYQETQYF. The CDR3 DNA sequence: TGTGCTACGTACCAAGAGACCCAGTACTTC. The full variable domain, its missing parts supplied by reference TRBV28 and TRBJ2-5, is DVKVTQSSRYLVKRTGEKVFLECVQDMDHENMFWYRQDPGLGLRLIYFSYDVKMKEKGDIPEGYSVSREKKERFSLILESASTNQTSMYLCATYQETQYFGPGTRLLVL.